This TCR beta chain was sequenced during a study of T cell responses to AZD1222 COVID-19 vaccine. Measured with immunoSEQ multiplex PCR; TCRdb has only the in-frame clones, and not every one. The table records 140,000 to 150,000 clones, around 90% of them present only once. The specimen comprised peripheral blood, sampled 28 days after the second AZD1222 dose. The receptor comes from an adult who received the AZD1222 COVID-19 vaccine.

The CDR3 sequence: CSASTTGYTYEQYF. CDR3 sequence (DNA): TGCAGTGCTAGTACGACAGGCTACACCTACGAGCAGTACTTC. This rearrangement joins TRBV20-1 to TRBJ2-7; weak D call: TRBD1 (6 bases). V lost 3 bases, J lost 2 bases, and 14 bases lay in between. The germline gives CDR1 DFQATT, CDR2 SNEGSKA (reference sequence). This CDR3 has 14 residues.